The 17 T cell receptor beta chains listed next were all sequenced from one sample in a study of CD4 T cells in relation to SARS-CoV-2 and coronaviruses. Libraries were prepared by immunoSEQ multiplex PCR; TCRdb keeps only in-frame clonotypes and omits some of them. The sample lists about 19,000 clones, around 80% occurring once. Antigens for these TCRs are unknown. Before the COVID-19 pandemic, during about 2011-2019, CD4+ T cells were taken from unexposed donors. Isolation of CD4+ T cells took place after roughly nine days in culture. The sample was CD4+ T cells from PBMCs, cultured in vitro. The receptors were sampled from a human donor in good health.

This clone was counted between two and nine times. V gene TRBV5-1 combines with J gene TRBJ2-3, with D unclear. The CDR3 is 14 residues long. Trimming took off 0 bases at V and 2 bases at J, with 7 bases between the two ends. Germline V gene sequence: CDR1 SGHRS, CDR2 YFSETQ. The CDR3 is CASSLEGNTDTQYF. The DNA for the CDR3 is TGCGCCAGCAGCTTGGAAGGGAACACAGATACGCAGTATTTT.

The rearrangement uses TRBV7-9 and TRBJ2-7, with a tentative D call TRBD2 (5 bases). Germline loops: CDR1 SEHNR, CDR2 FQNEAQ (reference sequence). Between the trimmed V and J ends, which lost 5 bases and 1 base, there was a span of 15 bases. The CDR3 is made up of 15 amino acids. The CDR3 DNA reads TGTGCCAGCAGCGCTCGGGGTGTGGAGTCCTACGAGCAGTACTTC. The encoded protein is CASSARGVESYEQYF.

The CDR3 coding sequence is TGTGCCAGTAGTAACCCCCCGGGACAGAGAAATGAAAAACTGTTTTTT. It encodes CASSNPPGQRNEKLFF. The chain joins TRBV19 to TRBJ1-4, with 7 bases that match TRBD1. Germline-derived CDR1 and CDR2 are LNHDA and SQIVND (reference sequence). The CDR3 sequence is 16 residues long. Germline trimming cut 4 bases from V and 5 bases from J; bases unmatched to any gene: 10.

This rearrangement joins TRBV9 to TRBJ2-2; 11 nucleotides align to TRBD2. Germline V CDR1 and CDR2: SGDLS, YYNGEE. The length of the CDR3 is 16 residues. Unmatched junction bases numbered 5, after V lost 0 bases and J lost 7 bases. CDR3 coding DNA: TGTGCCAGCAGCGTAGTTGGGACTAGCGGCTTCGGGGAGCTGTTTTTT. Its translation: CASSVVGTSGFGELFF.

The CDR3 region has the DNA TGTGCCAGCAGCTTACCCGTCCAGGGCGAGACCCAGTACTTC. Translated: CASSLPVQGETQYF. This sequence joins TRBV13 and TRBJ2-5; the D gene is possibly TRBD1 (5 bases). V was trimmed by 2 bases and J by 5 bases, leaving 12 bases between them. Looked up from germline, CDR1 is PRHDT and CDR2 is FYEKMQ (reference sequence). This CDR3 has 14 residues. Based on the CDR3 plus reference TRBV13 and TRBJ2-5, the full variable domain is AAGVIQSPRHLIKEKRETATLKCYPIPRHDTVYWYQQGPGQDPQFLISFYEKMQSDKGSIPDRFSAQQFSDYHSELNMSSLELGDSALYFCASSLPVQGETQYFGPGTRLLVL.

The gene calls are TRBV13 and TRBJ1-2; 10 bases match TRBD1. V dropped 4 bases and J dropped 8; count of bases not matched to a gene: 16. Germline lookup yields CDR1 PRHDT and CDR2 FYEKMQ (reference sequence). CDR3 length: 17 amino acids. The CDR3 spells CASSSGDRGRALYGYTF. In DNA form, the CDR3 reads TGTGCCAGCAGCTCAGGGGACAGGGGAAGGGCCTTATACGGCTACACCTTC.

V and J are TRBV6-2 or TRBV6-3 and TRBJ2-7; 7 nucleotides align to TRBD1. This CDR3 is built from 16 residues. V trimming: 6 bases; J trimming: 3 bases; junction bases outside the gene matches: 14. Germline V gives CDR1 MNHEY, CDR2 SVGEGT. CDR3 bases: TGTGCCAGCAGCCCCGGTCCCCGGGGACAGAACTACGAGCAGTACTTC. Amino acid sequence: CASSPGPRGQNYEQYF.

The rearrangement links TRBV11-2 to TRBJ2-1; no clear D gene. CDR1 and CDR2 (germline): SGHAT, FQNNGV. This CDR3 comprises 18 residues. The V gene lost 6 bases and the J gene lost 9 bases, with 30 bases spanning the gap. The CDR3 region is CASRSLPSVARGLLEQFF. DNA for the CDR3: TGTGCCAGCAGATCCCTCCCCTCGGTGGCTCGCGGTCTGCTTGAGCAGTTCTTC.

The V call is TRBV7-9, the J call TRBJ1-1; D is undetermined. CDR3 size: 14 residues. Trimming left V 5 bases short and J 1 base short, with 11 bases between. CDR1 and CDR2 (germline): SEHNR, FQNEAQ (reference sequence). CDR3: CASSPTGRNTEAFF. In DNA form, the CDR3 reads TGTGCCAGCAGCCCCACTGGCAGGAACACTGAAGCTTTCTTT.

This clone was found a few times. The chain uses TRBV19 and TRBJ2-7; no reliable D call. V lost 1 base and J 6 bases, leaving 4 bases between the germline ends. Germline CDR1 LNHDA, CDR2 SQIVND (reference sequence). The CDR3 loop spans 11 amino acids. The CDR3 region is CASSIGPEQYF. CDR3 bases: TGTGCCAGTAGTATAGGTCCCGAGCAGTACTTC. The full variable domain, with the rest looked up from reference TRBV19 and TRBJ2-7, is DGGITQSPKYLFRKEGQNVTLSCEQNLNHDAMYWYRQDPGQGLRLIYYSQIVNDFQKGDIAEGYSVSREKKESFPLTVTSAQKNPTAFYLCASSIGPEQYFGPGTRLTVT.

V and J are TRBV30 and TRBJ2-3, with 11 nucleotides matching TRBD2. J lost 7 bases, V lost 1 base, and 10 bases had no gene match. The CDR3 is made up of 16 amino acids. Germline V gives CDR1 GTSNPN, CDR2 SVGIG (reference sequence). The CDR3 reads CAWSGSTSGSSYTQYF. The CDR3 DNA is TGTGCCTGGAGTGGCTCCACTAGCGGGAGTTCATATACGCAGTATTTT.

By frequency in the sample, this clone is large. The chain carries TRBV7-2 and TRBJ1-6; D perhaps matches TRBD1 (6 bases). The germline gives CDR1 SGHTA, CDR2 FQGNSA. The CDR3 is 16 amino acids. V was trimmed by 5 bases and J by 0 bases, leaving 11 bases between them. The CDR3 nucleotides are TGTGCCAGCAGCCCGACAGGTAGCTCCTATAATTCACCCCTCCACTTT. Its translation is CASSPTGSSYNSPLHF.

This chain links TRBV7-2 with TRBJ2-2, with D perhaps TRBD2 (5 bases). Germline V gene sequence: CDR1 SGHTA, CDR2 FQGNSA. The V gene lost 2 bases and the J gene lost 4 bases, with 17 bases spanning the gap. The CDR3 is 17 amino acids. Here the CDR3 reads CASSLNLWGASTGELFF. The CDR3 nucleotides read TGTGCCAGCAGCTTAAATCTGTGGGGAGCGAGCACCGGGGAGCTGTTTTTT. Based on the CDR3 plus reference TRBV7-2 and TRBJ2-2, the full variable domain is GAGVSQSPSNKVTEKGKDVELRCDPISGHTALYWYRQSLGQGLEFLIYFQGNSAPDKSGLPSDRFSAERTGGSVSTLTIQRTQQEDSAVYLCASSLNLWGASTGELFFGEGSRLTVL.

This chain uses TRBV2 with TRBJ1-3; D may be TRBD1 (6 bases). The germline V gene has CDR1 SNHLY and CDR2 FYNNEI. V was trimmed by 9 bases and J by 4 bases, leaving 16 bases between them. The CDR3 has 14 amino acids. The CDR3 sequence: CASQGSFSGNTIYF. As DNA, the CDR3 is TGTGCCAGTCAGGGGTCCTTCTCGGGAAACACCATATATTTT.

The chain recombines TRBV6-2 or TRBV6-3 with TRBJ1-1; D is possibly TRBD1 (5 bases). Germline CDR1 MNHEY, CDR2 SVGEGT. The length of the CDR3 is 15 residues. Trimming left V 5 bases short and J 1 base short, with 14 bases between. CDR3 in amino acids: CASSGGGGTNTEAFF. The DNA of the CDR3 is TGTGCCAGCAGTGGTGGCGGGGGGACGAACACTGAAGCTTTCTTT.

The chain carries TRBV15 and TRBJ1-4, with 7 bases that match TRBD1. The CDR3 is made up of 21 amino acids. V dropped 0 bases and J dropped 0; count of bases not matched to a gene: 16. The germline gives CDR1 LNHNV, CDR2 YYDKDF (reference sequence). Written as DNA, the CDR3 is TGTGCCACCAGCAGAGATTATCATACAGGGGCTCAATCAGCAACTAATGAAAAACTGTTTTTT. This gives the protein CATSRDYHTGAQSATNEKLFF. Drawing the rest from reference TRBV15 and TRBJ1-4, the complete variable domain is DAMVIQNPRYQVTQFGKPVTLSCSQTLNHNVMYWYQQKSSQAPKLLFHYYDKDFNNEADTPDNFQSRRPNTSFCFLDIRSPGLGDTAMYLCATSRDYHTGAQSATNEKLFFGSGTQLSVL.

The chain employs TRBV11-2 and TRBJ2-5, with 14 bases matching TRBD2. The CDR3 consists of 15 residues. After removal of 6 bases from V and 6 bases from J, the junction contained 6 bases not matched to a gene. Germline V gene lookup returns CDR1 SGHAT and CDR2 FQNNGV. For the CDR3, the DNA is TGTGCCAGCAGACAAGGGACTAGCGGGGGTCAGACCCAGTACTTC. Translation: CASRQGTSGGQTQYF.